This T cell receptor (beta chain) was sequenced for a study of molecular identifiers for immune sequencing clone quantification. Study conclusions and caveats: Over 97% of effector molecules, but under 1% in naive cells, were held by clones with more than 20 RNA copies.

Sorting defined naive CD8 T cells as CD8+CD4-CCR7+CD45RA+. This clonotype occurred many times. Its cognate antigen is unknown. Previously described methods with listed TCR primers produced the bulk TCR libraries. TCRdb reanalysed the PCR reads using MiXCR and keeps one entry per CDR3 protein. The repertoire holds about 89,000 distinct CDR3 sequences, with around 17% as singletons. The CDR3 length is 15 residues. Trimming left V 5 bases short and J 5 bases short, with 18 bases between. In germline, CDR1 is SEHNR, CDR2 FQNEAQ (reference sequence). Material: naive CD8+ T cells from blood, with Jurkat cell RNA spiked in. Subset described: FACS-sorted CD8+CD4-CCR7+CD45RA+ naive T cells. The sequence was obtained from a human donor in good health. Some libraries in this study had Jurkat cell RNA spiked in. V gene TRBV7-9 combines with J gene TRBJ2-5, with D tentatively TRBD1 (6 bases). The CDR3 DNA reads TGTGCCAGCAGCCGACACCAGGGGATCCTGGAGACCCAGTACTTC. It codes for CASSRHQGILETQYF.